This T cell receptor (beta chain) was sequenced for a study of T cell responses to AZD1222 COVID-19 vaccine. Notes on the study in general: Clonal diversity may have been underestimated, and the donors were mostly white British, with more females than males. Compared with day 0, the breadth and depth of the Spike-specific TCR repertoire rose significantly after two doses of AZD1222. There were vaccine-associated CD4 TCRs across spike, dominant at 160-218 and 743-854.

TCRdb's copy holds only in-frame clones and misses some; the assay was immunoSEQ multiplex PCR. The profile shows some 150,000 clones, about 90% of them singletons. This clone was found once. Its antigen is as yet unknown. The source of this sequence is an adult in good health. Specimen: peripheral blood, collected on day 0 of AZD1222 vaccination.

The CDR3 nucleotides read TGCGCCAGCAGCTTGGGCGGGGCGAGCTCCTATAATTCACCCCTCCACTTT. This encodes CASSLGGASSYNSPLHF. The rearrangement uses TRBV5-1 and TRBJ1-6, with D maybe TRBD1 (5 bases). V was shortened by 0 bases and J by 0 bases, with 10 bases between the two germline ends. Germline CDR1 reads SGHRS; CDR2 reads YFSETQ. The CDR3 contains 17 residues.